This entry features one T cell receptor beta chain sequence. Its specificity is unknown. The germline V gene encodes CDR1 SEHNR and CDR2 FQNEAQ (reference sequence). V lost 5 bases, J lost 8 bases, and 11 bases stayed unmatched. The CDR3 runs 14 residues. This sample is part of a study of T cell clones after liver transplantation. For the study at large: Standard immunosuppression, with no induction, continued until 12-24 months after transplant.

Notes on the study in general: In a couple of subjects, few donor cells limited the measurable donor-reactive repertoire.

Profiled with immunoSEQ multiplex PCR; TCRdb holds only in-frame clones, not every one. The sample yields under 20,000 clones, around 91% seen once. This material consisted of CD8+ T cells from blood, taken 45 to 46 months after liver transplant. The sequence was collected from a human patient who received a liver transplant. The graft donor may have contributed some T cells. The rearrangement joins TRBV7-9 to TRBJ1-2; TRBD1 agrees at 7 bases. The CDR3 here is CASSATGITPGYTF. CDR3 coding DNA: TGTGCCAGCAGCGCGACAGGGATAACCCCCGGCTACACCTTC.